The 4 T cell receptor beta chains below were found in one sample sequenced in a study of long-term antiretroviral therapy in people with HIV. Sequencing relied on immunoSEQ assay v3.0, run at survey level. Data came from immunoSEQ multiplex PCR; TCRdb stores just in-frame clones and leaves some out. The sample includes 21,000 or so clones, roughly four fifths seen only once; the top ten take 4% to 6%. Sample: unsorted PBMCs, taken 0.5 years after starting antiretroviral therapy. All receptors derive from a man aged 18 to 30 with HIV.

The rearrangement links TRBV7-3 to TRBJ2-1; D tentatively reads TRBD1 or TRBD2 (6 bases each). The CDR3 is 15 amino acids. Germline CDR1 and CDR2: SGHTA and FQGTGA. Trimming cost V 2 bases and J 7 bases, with 15 bases left between them. CDR3 nucleotides: TGTGCCAGCAGCTTAGCCGGGGGCAGGTTAAATGAGCAGTTCTTC. Translated: CASSLAGGRLNEQFF.

The V gene is TRBV2, the J gene TRBJ2-2; 9 positions match TRBD2. The germline V gene encodes CDR1 SNHLY and CDR2 FYNNEI. The CDR3 extends over 16 amino acids. V was pared by 6 bases and J by 4 bases, with 9 bases of the junction left unmatched. This CDR3 reads CASRGRGGRATGELFF. CDR3 sequence (DNA): TGTGCCAGCAGGGGACGGGGCGGGAGGGCCACCGGGGAGCTGTTTTTT.

The rearrangement links TRBV19 to TRBJ2-2; D remains ambiguous. Germline CDR1 is LNHDA and CDR2 is SQIVND (reference sequence). Between the trimmed V and J ends, which lost 9 bases and 2 bases, there was a span of 10 bases. The CDR3 contains 13 residues. As DNA, the CDR3 is TGTGCCAGCTTCAAGGCAAACACCGGGGAGCTGTTTTTT. Amino acids: CASFKANTGELFF.

The J gene is TRBJ2-1, the V gene TRBV6-5; 13 nucleotides match TRBD2. Germline V gene lookup returns CDR1 MNHEY and CDR2 SVGAGI. The CDR3 loop spans 16 amino acids. Unmatched junction bases numbered 4, after V lost 2 bases and J lost 6 bases. CDR3 nucleotides: TGTGCCAGCAGTTACAGCGGACTAGCGGGAGCCAATGAGCAGTTCTTC. This sequence encodes CASSYSGLAGANEQFF.